One sample yielded the 30 T cell receptor beta chains listed below, sequenced in a study of cytomegalovirus exposure and HLA in healthy donors. TCRdb's table, derived via immunoSEQ multiplex PCR, lists solely in-frame clones and lacks some. The table shows some 180,000 clones, with 86% occurring only once. The sample comprised PBMCs. These receptors came from a man between 25 and 39 years old in good health and CMV-seropositive.

J is TRBJ2-2 and V is TRBV6-4, with no clear D. The V end lost 4 bases, the J end lost 2 bases, and 8 bases lay between the germline ends. The CDR3 is 14 amino acids. Germline V CDR1 and CDR2: MRHNA, SNTAGT. The CDR3 reads CASSATRNTGELFF. In DNA, the CDR3 is TGTGCCAGCAGTGCAACCAGAAACACCGGGGAGCTGTTTTTT.

This chain uses TRBV7-2 with TRBJ1-2; D may be TRBD1 (6 bases). The CDR3 contains 15 residues. Trimming cost V 5 bases and J 5 bases, with 18 bases left between them. Looked up from germline, CDR1 is SGHTA and CDR2 is FQGNSA. CDR3 amino acids: CASSPRGEGEYGYTF. The CDR3 DNA follows: TGTGCCAGCAGCCCGAGGGGGGAGGGCGAATATGGCTACACCTTC.

This clone was counted once. The chain joins TRBV11-3 to TRBJ2-1, with 7 bases identical to TRBD1. The CDR3 is made up of 14 amino acids. Germline V gives CDR1 SGHNT, CDR2 YENEEA. The ends lost 3 bases at V and 2 bases at J; junction bases unmatched: 1. This CDR3 reads CASSLRGPYNEQFF. The CDR3 nucleotides read TGTGCCAGCAGCTTGAGGGGGCCCTACAATGAGCAGTTCTTC. Full variable domain (remainder filled in from reference TRBV11-3 and TRBJ2-1): EAGVVQSPRYKIIEKKQPVAFWCNPISGHNTLYWYLQNLGQGPELLIRYENEEAVDDSQLPKDRFSAERLKGVDSTLKIQPAELGDSAVYLCASSLRGPYNEQFFGPGTRLTVL.

This chain joins TRBV14 and TRBJ2-7; either TRBD1 or TRBD2 may fit D (5 bases each). Germline V gives CDR1 SGHDN, CDR2 FVKESK. The CDR3 runs to 13 residues. Trimming removed 1 base from V and 6 bases from J, with 10 bases in between. The chain's CDR3 is CASSQVKGTEQYF. Here the CDR3 DNA reads TGTGCCAGCAGCCAAGTAAAGGGGACCGAGCAGTACTTC. Using reference TRBV14 and TRBJ2-7 for the parts outside the CDR3, the full variable domain is EAGVTQFPSHSVIEKGQTVTLRCDPISGHDNLYWYRRVMGKEIKFLLHFVKESKQDESGMPNNRFLAERTGGTYSTLKVQPAELEDSGVYFCASSQVKGTEQYFGPGTRLTVT.

The rearrangement links TRBV7-2 to TRBJ2-7, with D possibly matching TRBD2 (5 bases). V lost 5 bases and J 4 bases, leaving 18 bases between the germline ends. This CDR3 contains 15 residues. Germline V gene sequence: CDR1 SGHTA, CDR2 FQGNSA. CDR3 coding DNA: TGTGCCAGCAGCCCGAGGGCTGGGGTGGAGTACGAGCAGTACTTC. Encoded protein: CASSPRAGVEYEQYF.

This chain connects TRBV28 to TRBJ2-2; D unclear. The CDR3 runs to 19 residues. Germline-derived CDR1 and CDR2 are MDHEN and SYDVKM. V lost 6 bases, J lost 0 bases, and 23 bases lay in between. The CDR3 DNA sequence: TGTGCCAGCAGCCCTACGATCCTAAGCTCCTACACGAACACCGGGGAGCTGTTTTTT. Translating gives CASSPTILSSYTNTGELFF.

The chain joins TRBV6-5 to TRBJ1-5; possible D gene TRBD1, 5 bases. V lost 7 bases, J lost 8 bases, and 18 bases lay in between. There are 14 residues in the CDR3. Germline values: CDR1 MNHEY, CDR2 SVGAGI. The CDR3 region has the DNA TGTGCCAGCAACGAGGGGAATCCCTGGGAGCCCCAGCATTTT. Residues: CASNEGNPWEPQHF.

The J gene is TRBJ2-3, the V gene TRBV7-2; D call uncertain. The germline V gene encodes CDR1 SGHTA and CDR2 FQGNSA. The CDR3 has 15 residues. V was trimmed by 1 base and J by 0 bases, leaving 8 bases between them. For the CDR3, the DNA is TGTGCCAGCAGCTTAGAACCGGGTAGCACAGATACGCAGTATTTT. Translating it yields CASSLEPGSTDTQYF.

This chain connects TRBV7-3 to TRBJ2-6; D gene unclear. The CDR3 contains 17 residues. Germline V gene lookup returns CDR1 SGHTA and CDR2 FQGTGA. With 4 bases removed from V and 3 bases from J, the gap between germline ends came to 16 bases. The CDR3, as DNA: TGTGCCAGCAGCTCGAGACACGAGAGTCTTGGGGCCAACGTCCTGACTTTC. Its translation is CASSSRHESLGANVLTF.

This sequence joins TRBV4-2 and TRBJ2-1, with 13 positions matching TRBD2. Unmatched junction bases numbered 13, after V lost 4 bases and J lost 10 bases. Germline V gene data show CDR1 as LGHNA and CDR2 as YNFKEQ. This CDR3 spans 17 amino acids. CDR3 coding DNA: TGTGCCAGCAGCCTCAGACTAGCGGGAGGATGGATGCGAGAGCAGTTCTTC. This gives the protein CASSLRLAGGWMREQFF.

CDR3: CASSVGRNMNYGYTF. CDR3 nucleotide sequence: TGTGCCAGCAGCGTGGGACGGAACATGAACTATGGCTACACCTTC. This chain joins TRBV9 and TRBJ1-2; perhaps TRBD1 as D (5 bases). This CDR3 comprises 15 residues. V lost 2 bases to trimming and J lost 2 bases, with 13 bases between them. The germline V gene has CDR1 SGDLS and CDR2 YYNGEE.

The table lists this clone with a count of one. The chain has TRBV5-1 and TRBJ2-7; 10 nucleotides match TRBD2. J lost 3 bases, V lost 4 bases, and 4 bases had no gene match. The CDR3 runs to 14 residues. Germline V gene sequence: CDR1 SGHRS, CDR2 YFSETQ. CDR3 coding DNA: TGCGCCAGCAGCGATGGACTAGCGGTCTACGAGCAGTACTTC. Its protein product is CASSDGLAVYEQYF.

This chain joins TRBV14 and TRBJ2-7, with 9 bases fitting TRBD2. CDR1 SGHDN and CDR2 FVKESK come from the germline V gene. The V and J ends lost 2 bases and 7 bases, in that order; junction bases with no gene match: 9. There are 15 residues in the CDR3. The CDR3 region is CASSQSRTSVVEQYF. The CDR3 nucleotides read TGTGCCAGCAGCCAATCGCGGACTAGCGTCGTTGAGCAGTACTTC.

The rearrangement uses TRBV7-8 and TRBJ1-6; 7 positions match TRBD1. The germline V gene has CDR1 SGHVS and CDR2 FQNEAQ. CDR3 length: 16 residues. With 1 base clipped from V and 10 bases from J, the junction kept 10 bases outside the gene matches. CDR3 DNA sequence: TGTGCCAGCAGCTTAGATACAGGGGTGGTGTTCTCACCCCTCCACTTT. This encodes CASSLDTGVVFSPLHF.

The chain joins TRBV6-5 to TRBJ2-2; 11 bases are shared with TRBD2. Germline CDR1 MNHEY, CDR2 SVGAGI. With 9 bases clipped from V and 2 bases from J, the junction kept 5 bases outside the gene matches. The CDR3 runs 15 residues. This CDR3 is CASETSGVNTGELFF. The CDR3 nucleotides read TGTGCCAGTGAGACTAGCGGGGTTAACACCGGGGAGCTGTTTTTT.

This clone has only one observation. The V and J genes are TRBV27 and TRBJ2-1, with 7 bases aligning to TRBD2. The CDR3 consists of 17 residues. The germline gives CDR1 MNHEY, CDR2 SMNVEV (reference sequence). The ends lost 5 bases at V and 4 bases at J; junction bases unmatched: 14. CDR3 amino acids: CASSKTGPSGHYNEQFF. CDR3 coding DNA: TGTGCCAGCAGTAAAACAGGCCCTAGCGGACATTACAATGAGCAGTTCTTC.

This rearrangement joins TRBV5-6 to TRBJ2-1, with TRBD2 identical over 16 bases. This CDR3 contains 16 residues. The germline CDR1 and CDR2 sequences are SGHDT and YYEEEE. With 4 bases clipped from V and 7 bases from J, the junction kept 5 bases outside the gene matches. CDR3 DNA sequence: TGTGCCAGCAGCCCGGGACTAGCGGGAGGGGAAAATGAGCAGTTCTTC. Residues: CASSPGLAGGENEQFF.

This sequence joins TRBV9 and TRBJ2-1, with 7 bases lining up with TRBD2. Germline V gene sequence: CDR1 SGDLS, CDR2 YYNGEE. The CDR3 runs to 15 residues. Trimming took 4 bases from V and 5 from J; bases not matched to a gene: 9. The CDR3 coding sequence is TGTGCCAGCAGCCCCTTTAGCGGGCCTGACAATGAGCAGTTCTTC. It codes for CASSPFSGPDNEQFF.

This chain uses TRBV27 with TRBJ2-2, with D possibly TRBD2 on 5 matching bases. Trimming stripped 3 bases from V and 1 base from J, with 9 bases between. The CDR3 has 15 residues. CDR1 is MNHEY and CDR2 is SMNVEV in the germline V gene (reference sequence). For the CDR3, the DNA is TGTGCCAGCAGTTTGGGCGGGTGGAACACCGGGGAGCTGTTTTTT. Translating it yields CASSLGGWNTGELFF.

This sequence joins TRBV7-6 and TRBJ2-5; a possible D gene is TRBD1 (5 bases). V was clipped by 4 bases and J by 5 bases, with 17 bases between them. The CDR3 is 15 residues long. Germline CDR1 and CDR2: SGHVS and FNYEAQ. The CDR3 spells CASSSHAQGVETQYF. The CDR3 DNA is TGTGCCAGCAGCTCCCATGCCCAGGGTGTTGAGACCCAGTACTTC.

CDR3 DNA: TGTGCCAGCAGCTTGGTCCAGGGTGGGACCGGGGAGCTGTTTTTT. Residues: CASSLVQGGTGELFF. The J gene is TRBJ2-2, the V gene TRBV7-8; a weak D match, TRBD1 (5 bases). This CDR3 comprises 15 residues. Germline assignment: CDR1 SGHVS and CDR2 FQNEAQ. The V gene lost 3 bases and the J gene lost 5 bases, with 13 bases spanning the gap.

This clone was recorded once. The rearrangement links TRBV30 to TRBJ1-5, with unresolved D. The CDR3 length is 14 residues. The germline gives CDR1 GTSNPN, CDR2 SVGIG (reference sequence). Deletions cut 8 bases from V and 1 base from J, with 15 bases between. CDR3 DNA sequence: TGTGCCGCCAGCTGGGTTTTCAGCAATCAGCCCCAGCATTTT. Translation: CAASWVFSNQPQHF.

The chain couples TRBV19 to TRBJ1-4; 12 nucleotides match TRBD1. CDR3 length: 14 amino acids. Per germline, CDR1 LNHDA and CDR2 SQIVND (reference sequence). V dropped 4 bases and J dropped 11; count of bases not matched to a gene: 5. The CDR3 is CASSNRDRGRKLFF. CDR3 nucleotide sequence: TGTGCCAGTAGTAACCGGGACAGGGGGCGGAAACTGTTTTTT.

The gene calls are TRBV5-8 and TRBJ2-7; D ambiguous. V was trimmed by 2 bases and J by 2 bases, leaving 2 bases between them. The germline gives CDR1 SGHTS, CDR2 YDEGEE. The CDR3 runs to 11 residues. CDR3 nucleotides: TGTGCCAGCAGCTTCCCCTACGAGCAGTACTTC. This encodes CASSFPYEQYF.

The rearrangement uses TRBV6-6 and TRBJ1-2; D is ambiguous. V was trimmed by 5 bases and J by 4 bases, leaving 8 bases between them. Germline V gene data show CDR1 as MNHNY and CDR2 as SVGAGI (reference sequence). This CDR3 has 12 residues. The CDR3 reads CASSPVLYGYTF. CDR3 in DNA: TGTGCCAGCAGTCCGGTCCTCTATGGCTACACCTTC.

CDR3 in DNA: TGTGCCAGCAGCCGTCCGGAGCGGGCGGGGAAGCAGTTCTTC. It codes for CASSRPERAGKQFF. The chain couples TRBV6-5 to TRBJ2-1; possibly TRBD2 for D (6 bases). This CDR3 contains 14 residues. The germline gives CDR1 MNHEY, CDR2 SVGAGI. V was cut by 6 bases and J by 11 bases, with 20 bases left in between.

The chain recombines TRBV11-2 with TRBJ2-3; TRBD1 agrees at 7 bases. The CDR3 loop spans 15 amino acids. V was clipped by 6 bases and J by 1 base; unmatched bases: 7. Germline V CDR1 and CDR2: SGHAT, FQNNGV. The CDR3 reads CASSPTGTGTDTQYF. The CDR3 DNA reads as TGTGCCAGCAGTCCTACCGGGACAGGCACAGATACGCAGTATTTT.

V usage is TRBV7-2 and J usage is TRBJ2-5; 9 bases are a match to TRBD2. This CDR3 is built from 17 residues. Germline trimming cut 3 bases from V and 5 bases from J; bases unmatched to any gene: 13. Germline-derived CDR1 and CDR2 are SGHTA and FQGNSA. This CDR3 reads CASSFIALAGAGETQYF. The CDR3 DNA reads TGTGCCAGCAGCTTTATAGCTTTAGCGGGGGCTGGGGAGACCCAGTACTTC.

The chain joins TRBV28 to TRBJ2-1; D is ambiguous. V was cut by 5 bases and J by 5 bases, with 13 bases left in between. The CDR3 consists of 14 residues. Germline V lookup: CDR1 MDHEN, CDR2 SYDVKM. The CDR3 is CASSGPRPDNEQFF. CDR3 nucleotides: TGTGCCAGCAGTGGACCGCGTCCGGACAATGAGCAGTTCTTC.

The chain recombines TRBV19 with TRBJ1-5; D remains ambiguous. Germline CDR1 and CDR2: LNHDA and SQIVND (reference sequence). The ends were cut back, 3 bases at V and 4 bases at J, with 13 bases in the middle. This CDR3 contains 15 residues. In DNA, the CDR3 is TGTGCCAGTAGTATGGCCGGCCCGGGGAATCAGCCCCAGCATTTT. Protein product: CASSMAGPGNQPQHF.